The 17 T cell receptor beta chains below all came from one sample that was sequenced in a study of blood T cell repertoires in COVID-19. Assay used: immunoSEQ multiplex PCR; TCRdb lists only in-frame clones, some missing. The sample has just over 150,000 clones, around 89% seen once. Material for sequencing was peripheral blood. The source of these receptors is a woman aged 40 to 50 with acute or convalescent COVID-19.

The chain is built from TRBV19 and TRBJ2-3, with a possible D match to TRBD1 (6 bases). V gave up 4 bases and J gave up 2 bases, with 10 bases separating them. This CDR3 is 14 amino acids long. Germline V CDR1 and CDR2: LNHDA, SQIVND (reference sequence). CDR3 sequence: CASSRQEYTDTQYF. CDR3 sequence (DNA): TGTGCCAGTAGTAGACAGGAATACACAGATACGCAGTATTTT. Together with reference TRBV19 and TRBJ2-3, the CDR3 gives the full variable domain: DGGITQSPKYLFRKEGQNVTLSCEQNLNHDAMYWYRQDPGQGLRLIYYSQIVNDFQKGDIAEGYSVSREKKESFPLTVTSAQKNPTAFYLCASSRQEYTDTQYFGPGTRLTVL.

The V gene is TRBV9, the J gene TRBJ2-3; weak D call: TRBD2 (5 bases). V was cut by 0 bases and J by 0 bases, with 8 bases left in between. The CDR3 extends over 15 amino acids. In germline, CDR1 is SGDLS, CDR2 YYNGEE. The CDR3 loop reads CASSVDGVSTDTQYF. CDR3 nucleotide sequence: TGTGCCAGCAGCGTAGACGGGGTTAGCACAGATACGCAGTATTTT.

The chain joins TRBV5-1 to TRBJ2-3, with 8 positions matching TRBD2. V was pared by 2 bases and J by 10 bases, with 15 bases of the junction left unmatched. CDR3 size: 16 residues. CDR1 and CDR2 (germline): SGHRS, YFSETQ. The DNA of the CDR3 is TGCGCCAGCAGCTTCGGTAGCGGGGCCTCCGCGGGGGCGCAGTATTTT. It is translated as CASSFGSGASAGAQYF.

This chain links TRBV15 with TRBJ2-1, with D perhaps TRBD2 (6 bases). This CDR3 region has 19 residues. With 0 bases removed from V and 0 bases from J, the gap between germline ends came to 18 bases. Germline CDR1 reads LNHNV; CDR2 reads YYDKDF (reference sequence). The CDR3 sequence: CATSRDKSGPLSSYNEQFF. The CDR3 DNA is TGTGCCACCAGCAGAGATAAAAGCGGGCCTTTAAGCTCCTACAATGAGCAGTTCTTC.

The CDR3 protein is CASSLPGTSGRLGGDEQFF. The CDR3 coding sequence is TGTGCCAGCAGCTTGCCTGGTACTAGCGGCCGCTTAGGCGGGGATGAGCAGTTCTTC. This chain joins TRBV5-6 and TRBJ2-1; 8 positions agree with TRBD2. CDR1 and CDR2 (germline): SGHDT, YYEEEE. After removal of 1 base from V and 8 bases from J, the junction contained 20 bases not matched to a gene. The CDR3 has 19 amino acids.

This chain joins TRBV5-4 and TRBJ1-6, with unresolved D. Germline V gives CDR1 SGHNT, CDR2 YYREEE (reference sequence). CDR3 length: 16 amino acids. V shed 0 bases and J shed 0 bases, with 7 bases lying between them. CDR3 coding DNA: TGTGCCAGCAGCTTGGGTACTAGCTCCTATAATTCACCCCTCCACTTT. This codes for CASSLGTSSYNSPLHF. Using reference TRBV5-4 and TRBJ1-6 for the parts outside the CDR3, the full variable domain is ETGVTQSPTHLIKTRGQQVTLRCSSQSGHNTVSWYQQALGQGPQFIFQYYREEENGRGNFPPRFSGLQFPNYSSELNVNALELDDSALYLCASSLGTSSYNSPLHFGNGTRLTVT.

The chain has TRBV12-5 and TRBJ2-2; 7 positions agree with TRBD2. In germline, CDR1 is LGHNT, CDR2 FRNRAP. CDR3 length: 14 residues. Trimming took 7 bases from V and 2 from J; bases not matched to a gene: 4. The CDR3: CASALAENTGELFF. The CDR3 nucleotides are TGTGCTAGTGCGCTAGCGGAAAACACCGGGGAGCTGTTTTTT. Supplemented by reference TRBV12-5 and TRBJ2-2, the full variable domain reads DARVTQTPRHKVTEMGQEVTMRCQPILGHNTVFWYRQTMMQGLELLAYFRNRAPLDDSGMPKDRFSAEMPDATLATLKIQPSEPRDSAVYFCASALAENTGELFFGEGSRLTVL.

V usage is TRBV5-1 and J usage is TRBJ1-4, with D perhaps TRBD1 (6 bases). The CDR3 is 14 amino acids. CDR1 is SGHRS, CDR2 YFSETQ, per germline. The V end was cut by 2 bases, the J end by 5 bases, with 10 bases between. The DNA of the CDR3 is TGCGCCAGCAGCTTCGGGGGGCCGAATGAAAAACTGTTTTTT. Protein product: CASSFGGPNEKLFF.

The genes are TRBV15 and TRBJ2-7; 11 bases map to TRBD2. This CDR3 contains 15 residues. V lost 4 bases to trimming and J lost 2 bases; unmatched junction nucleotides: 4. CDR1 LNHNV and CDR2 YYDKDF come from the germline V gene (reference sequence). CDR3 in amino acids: CATSTSSGRPYEQYF. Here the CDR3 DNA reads TGTGCCACCAGCACCTCTAGCGGGAGGCCCTACGAGCAGTACTTC.

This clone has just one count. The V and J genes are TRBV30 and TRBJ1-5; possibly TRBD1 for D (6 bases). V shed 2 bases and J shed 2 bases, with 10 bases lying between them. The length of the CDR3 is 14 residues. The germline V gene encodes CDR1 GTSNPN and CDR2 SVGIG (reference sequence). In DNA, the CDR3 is TGTGCCTGGAGTTCAGGGGTCGGCAATCAGCCCCAGCATTTT. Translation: CAWSSGVGNQPQHF.

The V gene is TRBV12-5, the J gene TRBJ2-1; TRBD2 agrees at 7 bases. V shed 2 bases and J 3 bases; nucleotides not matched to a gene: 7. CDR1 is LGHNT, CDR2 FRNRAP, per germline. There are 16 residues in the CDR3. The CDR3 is CASGLPRGGRYNEQFF. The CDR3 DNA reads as TGTGCTAGTGGTTTGCCCCGCGGGGGTCGCTACAATGAGCAGTTCTTC. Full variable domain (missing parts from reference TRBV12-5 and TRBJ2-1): DARVTQTPRHKVTEMGQEVTMRCQPILGHNTVFWYRQTMMQGLELLAYFRNRAPLDDSGMPKDRFSAEMPDATLATLKIQPSEPRDSAVYFCASGLPRGGRYNEQFFGPGTRLTVL.

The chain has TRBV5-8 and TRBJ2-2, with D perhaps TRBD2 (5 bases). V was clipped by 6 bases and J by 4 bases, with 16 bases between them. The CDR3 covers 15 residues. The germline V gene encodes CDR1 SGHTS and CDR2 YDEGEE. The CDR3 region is CASIGKRYGTGELFF. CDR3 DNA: TGTGCCAGCATCGGAAAGCGGTATGGCACCGGGGAGCTGTTTTTT.

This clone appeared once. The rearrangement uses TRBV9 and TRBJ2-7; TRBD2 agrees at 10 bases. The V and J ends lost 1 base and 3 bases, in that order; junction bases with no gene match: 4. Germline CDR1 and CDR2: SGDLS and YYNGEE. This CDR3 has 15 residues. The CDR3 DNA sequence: TGTGCCAGCAGCGTAAGCGGGGGGGTAGACTACGAGCAGTACTTC. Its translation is CASSVSGGVDYEQYF.

The CDR3 sequence: CASRRFTEPQHF. The CDR3 nucleotides are TGTGCCAGCAGGCGATTCACTGAGCCCCAGCATTTT. V and J are TRBV12-3 or TRBV12-4 and TRBJ1-5; D gene unclear. The CDR3 has 12 residues. Trimming left V 6 bases short and J 8 bases short, with 11 bases between.

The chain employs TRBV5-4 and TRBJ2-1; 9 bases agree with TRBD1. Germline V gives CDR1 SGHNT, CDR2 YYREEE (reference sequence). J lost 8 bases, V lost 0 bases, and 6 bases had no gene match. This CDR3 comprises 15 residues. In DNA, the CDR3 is TGTGCCAGCAGCTTGGATGGGACAGGGAAATATGAGCAGTTCTTC. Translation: CASSLDGTGKYEQFF.

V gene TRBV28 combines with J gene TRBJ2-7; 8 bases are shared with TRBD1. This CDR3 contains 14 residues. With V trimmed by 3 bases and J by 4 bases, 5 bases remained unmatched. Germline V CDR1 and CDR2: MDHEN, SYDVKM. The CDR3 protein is CASSLPGGTYEQYF. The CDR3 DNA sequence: TGTGCCAGCAGTTTGCCAGGGGGCACTTACGAGCAGTACTTC. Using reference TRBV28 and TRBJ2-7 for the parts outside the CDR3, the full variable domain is DVKVTQSSRYLVKRTGEKVFLECVQDMDHENMFWYRQDPGLGLRLIYFSYDVKMKEKGDIPEGYSVSREKKERFSLILESASTNQTSMYLCASSLPGGTYEQYFGPGTRLTVT.

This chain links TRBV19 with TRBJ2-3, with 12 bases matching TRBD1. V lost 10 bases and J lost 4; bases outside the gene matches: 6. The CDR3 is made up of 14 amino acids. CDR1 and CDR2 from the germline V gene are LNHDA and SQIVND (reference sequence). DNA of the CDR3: TGTGCCACCCGGGACAGGGGGCTTTCAGATACGCAGTATTTT. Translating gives CATRDRGLSDTQYF.